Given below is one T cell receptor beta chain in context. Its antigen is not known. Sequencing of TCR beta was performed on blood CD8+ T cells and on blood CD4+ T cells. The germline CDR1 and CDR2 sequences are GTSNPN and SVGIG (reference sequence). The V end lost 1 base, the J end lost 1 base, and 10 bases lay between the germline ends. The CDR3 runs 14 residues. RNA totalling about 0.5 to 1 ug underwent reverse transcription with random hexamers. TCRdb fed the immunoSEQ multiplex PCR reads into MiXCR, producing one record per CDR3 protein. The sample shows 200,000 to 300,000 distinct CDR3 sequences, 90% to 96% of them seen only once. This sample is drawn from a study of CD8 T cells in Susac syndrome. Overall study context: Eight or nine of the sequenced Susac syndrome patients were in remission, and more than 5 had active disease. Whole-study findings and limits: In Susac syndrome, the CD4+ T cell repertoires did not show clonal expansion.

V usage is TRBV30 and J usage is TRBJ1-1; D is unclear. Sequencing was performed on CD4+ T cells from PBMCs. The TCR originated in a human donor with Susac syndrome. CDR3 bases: TGTGCCTGGAGTGCAAACCTCAGGAACACTGAAGCTTTCTTT. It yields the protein CAWSANLRNTEAFF.